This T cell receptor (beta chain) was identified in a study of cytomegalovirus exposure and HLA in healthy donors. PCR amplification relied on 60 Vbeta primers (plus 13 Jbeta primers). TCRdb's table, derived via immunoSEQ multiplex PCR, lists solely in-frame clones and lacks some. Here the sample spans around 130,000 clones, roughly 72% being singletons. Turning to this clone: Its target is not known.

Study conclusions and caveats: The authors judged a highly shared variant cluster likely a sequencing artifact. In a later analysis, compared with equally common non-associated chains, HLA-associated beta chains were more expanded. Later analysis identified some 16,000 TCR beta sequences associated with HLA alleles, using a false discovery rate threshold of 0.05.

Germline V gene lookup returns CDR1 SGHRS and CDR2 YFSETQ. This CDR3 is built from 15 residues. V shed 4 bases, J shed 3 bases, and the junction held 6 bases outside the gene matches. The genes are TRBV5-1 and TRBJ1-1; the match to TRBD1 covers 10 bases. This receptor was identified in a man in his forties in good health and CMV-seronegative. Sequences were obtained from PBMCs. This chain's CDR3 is CASSGRQGADTEAFF. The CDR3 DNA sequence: TGCGCCAGCAGCGGAAGACAGGGGGCGGACACTGAAGCTTTCTTT.